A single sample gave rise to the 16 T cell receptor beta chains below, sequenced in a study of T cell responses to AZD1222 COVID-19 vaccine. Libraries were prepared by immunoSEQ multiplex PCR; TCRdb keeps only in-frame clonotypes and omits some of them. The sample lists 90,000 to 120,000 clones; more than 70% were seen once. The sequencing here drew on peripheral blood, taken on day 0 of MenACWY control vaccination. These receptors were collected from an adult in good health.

The CDR3 here is CATSDGPGELFF. The CDR3 nucleotides read TGTGCCACCAGTGACGGCCCCGGGGAGCTGTTTTTT. This sequence joins TRBV24-1 and TRBJ2-2; D not certain. V was pared by 4 bases and J by 6 bases, with 5 bases between. CDR3 length: 12 residues. From germline, CDR1 is KGHDR and CDR2 SFDVKD.

CDR3 loop: CASSPTGTVNTEAFF. The CDR3 nucleotides read TGTGCCAGCTCACCAACCGGGACGGTGAACACTGAAGCTTTCTTT. This rearrangement joins TRBV18 to TRBJ1-1, with D perhaps TRBD1 (5 bases). The V and J ends lost 2 bases and 0 bases respectively, with 10 bases between them. CDR3 length: 15 amino acids. Germline V lookup: CDR1 KGHSH, CDR2 LQKENI.

As DNA, the CDR3 is TGTGCCAGCAGCCGCATAACCGGGACCGCGAACACCGGGGAGCTGTTTTTT. Translated: CASSRITGTANTGELFF. The chain has TRBV7-9 and TRBJ2-2, with D possibly called TRBD1 or TRBD2 (5 bases each). Germline CDR1 and CDR2: SEHNR and FQNEAQ (reference sequence). The CDR3 runs 17 residues. The V gene lost 5 bases and the J gene lost 0 bases, with 16 bases spanning the gap.

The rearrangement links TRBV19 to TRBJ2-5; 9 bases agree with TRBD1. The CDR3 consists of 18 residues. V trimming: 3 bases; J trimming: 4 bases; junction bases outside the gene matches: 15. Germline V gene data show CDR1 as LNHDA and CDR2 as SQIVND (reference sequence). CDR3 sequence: CASSIFGQGKAPPETQYF. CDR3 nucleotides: TGTGCCAGTAGTATCTTCGGACAGGGGAAAGCCCCCCCAGAGACCCAGTACTTC.

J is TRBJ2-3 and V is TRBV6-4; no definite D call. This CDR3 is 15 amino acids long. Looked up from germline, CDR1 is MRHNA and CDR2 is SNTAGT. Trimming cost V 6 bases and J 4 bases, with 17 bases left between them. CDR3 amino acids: CASSDIGVAPDTQYF. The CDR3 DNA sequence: TGTGCCAGCAGCGACATTGGGGTAGCCCCAGATACGCAGTATTTT.

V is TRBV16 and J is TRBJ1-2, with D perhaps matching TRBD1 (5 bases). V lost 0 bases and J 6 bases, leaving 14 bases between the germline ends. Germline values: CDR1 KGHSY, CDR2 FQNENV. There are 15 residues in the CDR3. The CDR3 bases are TGTGCCAGCAGCCAATCAGCACAGGTCCATAATGGCTACACCTTC. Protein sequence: CASSQSAQVHNGYTF.

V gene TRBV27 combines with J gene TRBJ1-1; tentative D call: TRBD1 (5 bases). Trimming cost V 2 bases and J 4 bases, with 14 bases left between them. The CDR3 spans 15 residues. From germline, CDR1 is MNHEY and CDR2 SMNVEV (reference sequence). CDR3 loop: CASSLMGGGVTEAFF. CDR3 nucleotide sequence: TGTGCCAGCAGTTTAATGGGTGGGGGGGTCACTGAAGCTTTCTTT.

CDR3 sequence: CASSPPKGRGHYEQYF. CDR3 nucleotides: TGTGCCAGCAGTCCCCCCAAAGGGAGAGGTCACTACGAGCAGTACTTC. This rearrangement joins TRBV27 to TRBJ2-7; maybe TRBD2 (5 bases). Germline V CDR1 and CDR2: MNHEY, SMNVEV (reference sequence). CDR3 size: 16 residues. V lost 5 bases and J lost 3, with 20 bases in between.

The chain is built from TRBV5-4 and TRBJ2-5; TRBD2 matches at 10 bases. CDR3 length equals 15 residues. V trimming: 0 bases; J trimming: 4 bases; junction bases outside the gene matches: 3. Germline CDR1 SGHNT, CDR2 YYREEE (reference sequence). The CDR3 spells CASSLGASGGETQYF. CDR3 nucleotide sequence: TGTGCCAGCAGCTTGGGGGCTAGCGGGGGAGAGACCCAGTACTTC. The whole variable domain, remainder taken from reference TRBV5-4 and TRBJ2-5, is ETGVTQSPTHLIKTRGQQVTLRCSSQSGHNTVSWYQQALGQGPQFIFQYYREEENGRGNFPPRFSGLQFPNYSSELNVNALELDDSALYLCASSLGASGGETQYFGPGTRLLVL.

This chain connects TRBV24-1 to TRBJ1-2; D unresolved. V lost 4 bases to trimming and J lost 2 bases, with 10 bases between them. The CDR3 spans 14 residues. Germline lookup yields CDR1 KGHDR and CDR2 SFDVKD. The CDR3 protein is CATSDQTSNYGYTF. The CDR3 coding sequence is TGTGCCACCAGTGACCAGACATCCAACTATGGCTACACCTTC.

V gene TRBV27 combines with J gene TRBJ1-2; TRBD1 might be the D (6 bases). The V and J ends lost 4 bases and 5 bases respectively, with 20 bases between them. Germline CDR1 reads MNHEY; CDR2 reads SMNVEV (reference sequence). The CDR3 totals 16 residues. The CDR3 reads CASSSENRLGAYGYTF. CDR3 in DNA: TGTGCCAGCAGTTCGGAAAACAGGTTGGGGGCTTATGGCTACACCTTC.

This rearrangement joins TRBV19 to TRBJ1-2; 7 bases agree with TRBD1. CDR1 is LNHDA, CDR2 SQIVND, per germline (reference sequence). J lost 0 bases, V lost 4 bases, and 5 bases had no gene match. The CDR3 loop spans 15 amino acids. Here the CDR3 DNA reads TGTGCCAGTAGTAGCCCCGGGACAGCTAACTATGGCTACACCTTC. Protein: CASSSPGTANYGYTF.

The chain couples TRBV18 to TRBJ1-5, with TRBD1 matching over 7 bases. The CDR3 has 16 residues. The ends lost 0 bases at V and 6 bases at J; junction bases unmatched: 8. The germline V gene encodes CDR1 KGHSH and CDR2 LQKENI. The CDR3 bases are TGTGCCAGCTCACCACCAATGGCAGGGGGTACTCAGCCCCAGCATTTT. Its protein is CASSPPMAGGTQPQHF.

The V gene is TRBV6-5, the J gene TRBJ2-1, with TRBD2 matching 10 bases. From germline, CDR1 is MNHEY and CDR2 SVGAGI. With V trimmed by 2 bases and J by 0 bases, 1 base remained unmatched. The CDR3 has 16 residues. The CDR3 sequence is CASSYPSGGSYNEQFF. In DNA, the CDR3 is TGTGCCAGCAGTTACCCTAGCGGGGGCTCCTACAATGAGCAGTTCTTC.

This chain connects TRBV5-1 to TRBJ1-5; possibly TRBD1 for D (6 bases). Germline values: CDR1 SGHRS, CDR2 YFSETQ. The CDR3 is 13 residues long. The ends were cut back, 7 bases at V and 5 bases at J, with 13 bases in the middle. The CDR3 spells CASQKGEDQPQHF. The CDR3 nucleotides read TGCGCCAGCCAGAAGGGGGAAGATCAGCCCCAGCATTTT. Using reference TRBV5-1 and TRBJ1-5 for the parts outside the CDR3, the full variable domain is KAGVTQTPRYLIKTRGQQVTLSCSPISGHRSVSWYQQTPGQGLQFLFEYFSETQRNKGNFPGRFSGRQFSNSRSEMNVSTLELGDSALYLCASQKGEDQPQHFGDGTRLSIL.

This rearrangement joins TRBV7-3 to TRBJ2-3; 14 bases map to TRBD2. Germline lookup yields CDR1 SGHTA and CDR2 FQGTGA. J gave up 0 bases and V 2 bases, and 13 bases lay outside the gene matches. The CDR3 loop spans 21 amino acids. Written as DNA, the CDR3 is TGTGCCAGCAGCTTACCCGCCTCCGGGACTAGCGGGGGAGATAGCACAGATACGCAGTATTTT. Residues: CASSLPASGTSGGDSTDTQYF.